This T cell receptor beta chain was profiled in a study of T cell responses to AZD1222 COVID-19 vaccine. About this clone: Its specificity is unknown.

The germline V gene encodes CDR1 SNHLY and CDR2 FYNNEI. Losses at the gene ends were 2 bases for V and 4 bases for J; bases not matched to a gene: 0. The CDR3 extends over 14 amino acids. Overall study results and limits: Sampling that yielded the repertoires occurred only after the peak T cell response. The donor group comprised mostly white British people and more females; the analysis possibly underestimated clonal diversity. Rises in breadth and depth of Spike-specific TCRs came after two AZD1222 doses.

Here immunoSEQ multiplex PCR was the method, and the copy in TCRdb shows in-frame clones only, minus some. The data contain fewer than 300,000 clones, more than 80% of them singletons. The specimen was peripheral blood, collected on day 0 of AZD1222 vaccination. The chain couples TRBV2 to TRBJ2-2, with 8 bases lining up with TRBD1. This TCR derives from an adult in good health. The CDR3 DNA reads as TGTGCCAGCAGTGAAACAGGGGGCACCGGGGAGCTGTTTTTT. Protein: CASSETGGTGELFF.